This entry lists 17 T cell receptor beta chains sequenced from one sample in a study of Ad26.COV2.S vaccination and SARS-CoV-2 variants. Repertoires were generated with immunoSEQ multiplex PCR, while TCRdb's copy carries only in-frame clones and drops some. The sample includes around 400,000 clones, 90% of them seen just once. Indicated treatment: 15 to 20 received Ad26.COV2.S at low or high dose, single or two shots; 5 received placebo; per-sample allocation not given. Repertoires come from day 63 after the first vaccine or placebo injection. The sequenced sample was peripheral blood, obtained in a trial of Ad26.COV2.S vaccine versus placebo. These receptor sequences come from a person between 18 and 60 years old who received the Ad26.COV2.S COVID-19 vaccine or a placebo.

Regarding this clone: The sample has other DNA sequences that encode this CDR3 too. The genes are TRBV5-1 and TRBJ2-7; D remains ambiguous. V was shortened by 0 bases and J by 1 base, with 5 bases between the two germline ends. CDR1 is SGHRS and CDR2 is YFSETQ in the germline V gene. This CDR3 spans 13 amino acids. Here the CDR3 DNA reads TGCGCCAGCAGCTTGGACACGTCCTACGAGCAGTACTTC. It is translated as CASSLDTSYEQYF.

CDR3: CASSLLPRGAGNTEAFF. The CDR3 coding sequence is TGTGCCAGCAGCCTGCTGCCACGGGGGGCCGGGAACACTGAAGCTTTCTTT. This chain connects TRBV5-6 to TRBJ1-1; tentatively, D is TRBD1 (6 bases). The CDR3 runs to 17 residues. Germline loops: CDR1 SGHDT, CDR2 YYEEEE. The V gene lost 4 bases and the J gene lost 1 base, with 20 bases spanning the gap.

As for this clone: A read error may account for a junction end that differs from germline. The chain joins TRBV28 to TRBJ2-1, with 8 bases aligning to TRBD2. The CDR3 contains 16 residues. CDR1 and CDR2 from the germline V gene are MDHEN and SYDVKM. CDR3 sequence: CYSSTSGNRPYNEQFF. The CDR3 DNA reads as TGCTACTCCTCCACTAGCGGAAACCGTCCCTACAATGAGCAGTTCTTC.

The genes are TRBV6-6 and TRBJ1-2; 7 bases match TRBD1. Losses at the gene ends were 4 bases for V and 7 bases for J; bases not matched to a gene: 6. The CDR3 runs to 13 residues. The germline CDR1 and CDR2 sequences are MNHNY and SVGAGI (reference sequence). Written as DNA, the CDR3 is TGTGCCAGCAGTTTCCAACAGGGGTCTGGCTACACCTTC. Amino acids: CASSFQQGSGYTF.

The V and J genes are TRBV28 and TRBJ2-4, with unresolved D. Trimming stripped 6 bases from V and 1 base from J, with 10 bases between. The CDR3 sequence is 14 residues long. The germline gives CDR1 MDHEN, CDR2 SYDVKM. The CDR3 DNA is TGTGCCAGCAGAGCCGTTGGGGCCAAAAACATTCAGTACTTC. As protein: CASRAVGAKNIQYF.

The CDR3 sequence is CASHPAERNTEAFF. The CDR3 coding sequence is TGTGCCAGCCACCCGGCCGAACGGAACACTGAAGCTTTCTTT. This sequence joins TRBV28 and TRBJ1-1; no firm D call. The germline V and J ends were trimmed by 8 bases and 1 base, with 14 bases remaining between them. CDR1 MDHEN and CDR2 SYDVKM come from the germline V gene. The CDR3 loop spans 14 amino acids.

The CDR3 DNA sequence: TGTGCCAGCAGCTTAGGACGGACAGGAGAGACCCAGTACTTC. Translated, it gives CASSLGRTGETQYF. V is TRBV7-8 and J is TRBJ2-5, with 7 nucleotides matching TRBD1. V shed 1 base and J 4 bases; nucleotides not matched to a gene: 3. Germline V gene sequence: CDR1 SGHVS, CDR2 FQNEAQ. The CDR3 totals 14 residues.

The CDR3: CASGGEGQYSNQPQHF. The CDR3 nucleotides read TGTGCCAGCGGGGGGGAGGGACAGTATAGCAATCAGCCCCAGCATTTT. The chain couples TRBV6-6 to TRBJ1-5, with 7 nucleotides matching TRBD1. CDR1 and CDR2 (germline): MNHNY, SVGAGI (reference sequence). The CDR3 has 16 amino acids. Trimming at V came to 8 bases and at J to 0 bases, leaving 10 bases not matched to a gene.

V is TRBV5-4 and J is TRBJ2-7, with D maybe TRBD2 (6 bases). Between the trimmed V and J ends, which lost 4 bases and 0 bases, there was a span of 17 bases. This CDR3 has 16 amino acids. CDR1 is SGHNT and CDR2 is YYREEE in the germline V gene (reference sequence). CDR3 coding DNA: TGTGCCAGCAGCGCTCCGGGACTGGGAATCTCCTACGAGCAGTACTTC. Protein: CASSAPGLGISYEQYF.

The chain links TRBV19 to TRBJ2-1, with D possibly being TRBD1 (6 bases). The germline CDR1 and CDR2 sequences are LNHDA and SQIVND (reference sequence). This CDR3 is 17 amino acids long. Trimming removed 4 bases at V and 0 bases at J, with 16 bases between. CDR3 region: CASSSYDRWGSYNEQFF. DNA of the CDR3: TGTGCCAGTAGTAGCTACGACAGGTGGGGCTCCTACAATGAGCAGTTCTTC.

This clone was counted once. J is TRBJ1-2 and V is TRBV11-2; 9 positions agree with TRBD1. CDR1 is SGHAT, CDR2 FQNNGV, per germline. The CDR3 sequence is 15 residues long. J lost 6 bases, V lost 4 bases, and 9 bases had no gene match. The CDR3 DNA reads as TGTGCCAGCAGCTCCCAGACAGGGGGGGGCGATGGCTACACCTTC. Amino acids: CASSSQTGGGDGYTF.

This chain joins TRBV19 and TRBJ1-2; no definite D call. CDR1 and CDR2 from the germline V gene are LNHDA and SQIVND (reference sequence). Trimming stripped 6 bases from V and 6 bases from J, with 11 bases between. The CDR3 length is 12 residues. This CDR3 is CASRSRGDGYTF. The CDR3 DNA reads as TGTGCCAGTAGGTCACGCGGGGATGGCTACACCTTC. Filled out from reference TRBV19 and TRBJ1-2, the complete variable domain reads DGGITQSPKYLFRKEGQNVTLSCEQNLNHDAMYWYRQDPGQGLRLIYYSQIVNDFQKGDIAEGYSVSREKKESFPLTVTSAQKNPTAFYLCASRSRGDGYTFGSGTRLTVV.

This clone was observed a handful of times. This rearrangement joins TRBV6-5 to TRBJ1-2; TRBD1 is a possible D gene (5 bases). CDR3 length: 16 amino acids. Germline CDR1 reads MNHEY; CDR2 reads SVGAGI. Trimming took 0 bases from V and 1 from J, leaving 12 bases between them. CDR3 residues: CASSYSGGTHNYGYTF. For the CDR3, the DNA is TGTGCCAGCAGTTACTCTGGGGGAACCCATAACTATGGCTACACCTTC.

The rearrangement uses TRBV6-1 and TRBJ2-1, with a tentative D call TRBD2 (6 bases). The CDR3 has 16 residues. Trimming took off 3 bases at V and 6 bases at J, with 18 bases between the two ends. CDR1 is MNHNS and CDR2 is SASEGT in the germline V gene. The CDR3 sequence is CASSEPGGGFPNEQFF. CDR3 DNA sequence: TGTGCCAGCAGTGAGCCCGGAGGAGGGTTTCCCAATGAGCAGTTCTTC.

The chain combines TRBV19 with TRBJ1-5, with D unclear. The CDR3 extends over 14 amino acids. With 0 bases removed from V and 1 base from J, the gap between germline ends came to 4 bases. Germline CDR1 and CDR2: LNHDA and SQIVND (reference sequence). The CDR3 sequence: CASSIDSSNQPQHF. In DNA, the CDR3 is TGTGCCAGTAGTATAGACTCGAGCAATCAGCCCCAGCATTTT.

This CDR3 reads CSVGSTSEQYF. In DNA, the CDR3 is TGCAGCGTTGGTTCAACTTCCGAGCAGTACTTC. This chain joins TRBV29-1 and TRBJ2-7; D ambiguous. The CDR3 spans 11 residues. Germline values: CDR1 SQVTM, CDR2 ANQGSEA. V lost 4 bases, J lost 6 bases, and 10 bases lay in between.

The CDR3 DNA reads as TGTGCCAGCAGGAAGGGGACAGGGGACGCTGGAAACACCATATATTTT. Protein: CASRKGTGDAGNTIYF. The chain has TRBV6-6 and TRBJ1-3; 10 nucleotides match TRBD1. The CDR3 totals 16 residues. Germline V gene sequence: CDR1 MNHNY, CDR2 SVGAGI (reference sequence). V shed 6 bases and J 2 bases; nucleotides not matched to a gene: 7.